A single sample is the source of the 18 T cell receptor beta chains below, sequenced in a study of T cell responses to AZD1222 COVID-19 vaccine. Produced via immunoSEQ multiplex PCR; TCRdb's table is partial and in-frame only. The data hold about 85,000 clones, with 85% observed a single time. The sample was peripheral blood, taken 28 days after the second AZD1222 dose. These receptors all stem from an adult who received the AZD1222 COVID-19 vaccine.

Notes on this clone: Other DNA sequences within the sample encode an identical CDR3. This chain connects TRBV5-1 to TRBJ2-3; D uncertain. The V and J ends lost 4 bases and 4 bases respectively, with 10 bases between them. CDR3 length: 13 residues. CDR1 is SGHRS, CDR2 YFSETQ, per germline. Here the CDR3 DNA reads TGCGCCAGCAGCCCCTCGGTAGCAGATACGCAGTATTTT. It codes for CASSPSVADTQYF.

In nucleotides, the CDR3 is TGTGCCAGCAGTGAAATCGCGGGGGGAGAGCAGTACTTC. Protein product: CASSEIAGGEQYF. J is TRBJ2-7 and V is TRBV12-3 or TRBV12-4; 8 bases line up with TRBD2. The CDR3 contains 13 residues. Unmatched junction bases numbered 7, after V lost 5 bases and J lost 7 bases.

The CDR3 reads CASSFARTEGEKLFF. DNA for the CDR3: TGTGCCAGCAGCTTCGCCAGGACAGAGGGGGAAAAACTGTTTTTT. The gene calls are TRBV7-3 and TRBJ1-4; D is perhaps TRBD1 (6 bases). The CDR3 is 15 residues long. The ends were cut back, 3 bases at V and 8 bases at J, with 16 bases in the middle. Germline loops: CDR1 SGHTA, CDR2 FQGTGA.

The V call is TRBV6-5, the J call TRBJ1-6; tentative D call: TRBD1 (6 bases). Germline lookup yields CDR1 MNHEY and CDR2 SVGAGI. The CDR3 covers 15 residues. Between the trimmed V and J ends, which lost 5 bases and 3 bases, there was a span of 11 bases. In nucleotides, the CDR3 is TGTGCCAGCAGTCGCCCACAGGGCTATAATTCACCCCTCCACTTT. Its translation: CASSRPQGYNSPLHF.

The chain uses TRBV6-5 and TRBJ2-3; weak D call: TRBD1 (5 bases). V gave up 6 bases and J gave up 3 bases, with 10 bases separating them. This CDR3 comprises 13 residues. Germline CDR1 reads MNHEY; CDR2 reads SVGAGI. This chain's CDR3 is CASRDTGTDTQYF. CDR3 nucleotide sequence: TGTGCCAGCAGAGACACAGGTACAGATACGCAGTATTTT.

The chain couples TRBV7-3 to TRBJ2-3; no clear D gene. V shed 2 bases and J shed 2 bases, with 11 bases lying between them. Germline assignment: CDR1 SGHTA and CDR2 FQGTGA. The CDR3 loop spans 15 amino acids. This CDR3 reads CASSLSVRDTDTQYF. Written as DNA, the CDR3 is TGTGCCAGCAGCTTATCCGTTAGAGACACAGATACGCAGTATTTT.

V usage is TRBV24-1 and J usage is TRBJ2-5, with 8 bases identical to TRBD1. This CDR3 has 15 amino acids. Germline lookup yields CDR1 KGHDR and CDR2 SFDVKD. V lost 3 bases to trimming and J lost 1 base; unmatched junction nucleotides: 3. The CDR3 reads CATSDRGQGQETQYF. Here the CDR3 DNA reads TGTGCCACCAGTGATAGAGGACAGGGCCAAGAGACCCAGTACTTC.

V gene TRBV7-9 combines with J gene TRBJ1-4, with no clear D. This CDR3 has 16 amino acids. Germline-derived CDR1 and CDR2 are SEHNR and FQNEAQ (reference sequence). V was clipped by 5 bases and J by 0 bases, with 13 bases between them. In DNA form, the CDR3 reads TGTGCCAGCAGCCTCCAGAGGGCTGCAACTAATGAAAAACTGTTTTTT. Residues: CASSLQRAATNEKLFF.

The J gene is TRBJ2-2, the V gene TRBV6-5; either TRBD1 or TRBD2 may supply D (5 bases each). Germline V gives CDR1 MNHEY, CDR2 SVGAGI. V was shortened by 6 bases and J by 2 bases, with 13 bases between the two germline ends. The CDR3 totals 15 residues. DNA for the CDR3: TGTGCCAGCAGCTTAGGGACCTCAAACACCGGGGAGCTGTTTTTT. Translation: CASSLGTSNTGELFF.

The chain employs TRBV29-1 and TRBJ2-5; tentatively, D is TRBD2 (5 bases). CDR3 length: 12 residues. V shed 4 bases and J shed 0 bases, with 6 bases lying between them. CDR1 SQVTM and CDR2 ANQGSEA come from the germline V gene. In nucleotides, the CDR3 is TGCAGCGTTGCGGGGTACCAAGAGACCCAGTACTTC. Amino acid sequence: CSVAGYQETQYF.

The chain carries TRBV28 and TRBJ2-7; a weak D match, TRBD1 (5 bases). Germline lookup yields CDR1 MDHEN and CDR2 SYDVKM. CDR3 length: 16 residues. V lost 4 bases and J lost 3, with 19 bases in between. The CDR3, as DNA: TGTGCCAGCAGTTCCCTCGACAGAAGGACCCACTACGAGCAGTACTTC. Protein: CASSSLDRRTHYEQYF.

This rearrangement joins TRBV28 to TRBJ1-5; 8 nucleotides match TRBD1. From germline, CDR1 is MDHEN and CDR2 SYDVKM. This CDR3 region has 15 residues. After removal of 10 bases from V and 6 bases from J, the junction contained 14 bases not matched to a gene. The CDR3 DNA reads TGTGCCACCCTAGCCTGGACAGGGAGTGGTCAGCCCCAGCATTTT. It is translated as CATLAWTGSGQPQHF.

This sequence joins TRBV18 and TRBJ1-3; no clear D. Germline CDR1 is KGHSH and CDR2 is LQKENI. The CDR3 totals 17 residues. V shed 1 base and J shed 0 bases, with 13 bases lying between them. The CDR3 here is CASSPRSTVISGNTIYF. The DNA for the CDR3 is TGTGCCAGCTCACCACGATCCACAGTGATCTCTGGAAACACCATATATTTT.

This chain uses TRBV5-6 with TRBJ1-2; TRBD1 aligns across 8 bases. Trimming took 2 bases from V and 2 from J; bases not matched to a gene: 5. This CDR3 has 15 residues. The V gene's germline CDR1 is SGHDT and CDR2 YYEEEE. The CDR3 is CASSFSHRGNYGYTF. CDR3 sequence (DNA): TGTGCCAGCAGCTTTTCCCACAGGGGGAACTATGGCTACACCTTC.

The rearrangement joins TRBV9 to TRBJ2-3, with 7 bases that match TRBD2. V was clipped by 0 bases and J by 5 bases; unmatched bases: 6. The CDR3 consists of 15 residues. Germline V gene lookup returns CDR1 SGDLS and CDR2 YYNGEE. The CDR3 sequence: CASSVDRGGEDTQYF. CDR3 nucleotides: TGTGCCAGCAGCGTAGATCGGGGAGGGGAAGATACGCAGTATTTT.

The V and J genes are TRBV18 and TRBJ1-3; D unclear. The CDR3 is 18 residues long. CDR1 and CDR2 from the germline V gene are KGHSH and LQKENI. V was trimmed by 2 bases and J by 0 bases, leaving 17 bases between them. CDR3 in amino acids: CASSPMAASGLSGNTIYF. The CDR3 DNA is TGTGCCAGCTCACCAATGGCGGCGTCAGGCCTCTCTGGAAACACCATATATTTT.

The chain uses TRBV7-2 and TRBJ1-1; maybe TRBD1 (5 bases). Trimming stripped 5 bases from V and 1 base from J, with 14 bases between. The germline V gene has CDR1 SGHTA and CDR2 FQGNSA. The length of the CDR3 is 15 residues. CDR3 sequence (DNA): TGTGCCAGCAGCCAAGACAGTTCGGGGAACACTGAAGCTTTCTTT. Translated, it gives CASSQDSSGNTEAFF.

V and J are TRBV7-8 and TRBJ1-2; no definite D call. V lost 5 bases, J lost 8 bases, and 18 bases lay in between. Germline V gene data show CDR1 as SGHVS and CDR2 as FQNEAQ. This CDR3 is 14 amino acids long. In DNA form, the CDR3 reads TGTGCCAGCAGCCTACGGACTCTCGGTCGGGGCTACACCTTC. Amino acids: CASSLRTLGRGYTF.